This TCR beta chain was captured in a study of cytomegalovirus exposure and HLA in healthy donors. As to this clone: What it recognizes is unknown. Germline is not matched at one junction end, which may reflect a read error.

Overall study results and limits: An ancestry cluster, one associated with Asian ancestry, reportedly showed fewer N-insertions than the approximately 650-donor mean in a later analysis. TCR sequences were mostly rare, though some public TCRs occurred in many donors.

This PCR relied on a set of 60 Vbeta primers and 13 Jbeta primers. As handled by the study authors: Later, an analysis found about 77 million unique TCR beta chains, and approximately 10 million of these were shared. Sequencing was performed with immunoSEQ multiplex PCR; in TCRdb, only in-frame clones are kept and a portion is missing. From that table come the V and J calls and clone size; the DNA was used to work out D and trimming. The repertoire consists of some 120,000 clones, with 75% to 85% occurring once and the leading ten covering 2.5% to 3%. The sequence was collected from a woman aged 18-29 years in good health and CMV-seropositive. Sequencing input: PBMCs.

CDR3 sequence: CSSSFGNTEAFF. CDR3 bases: TGTTCCAGCAGCTTCGGGAACACTGAAGCTTTCTTT. V gene TRBV7-9 combines with J gene TRBJ1-1; D not resolved. The CDR3 length is 12 residues. From germline, CDR1 is SEHNR and CDR2 FQNEAQ (reference sequence). Full variable domain (remainder filled in from reference TRBV7-9 and TRBJ1-1): DTGVSQNPRHKITKRGQNVTFRCDPISEHNRLYWYRQTLGQGPEFLTYFQNEAQLEKSRLLSDRFSAERPKGSFSTLEIQRTEQGDSAMYLCSSSFGNTEAFFGQGTRLTVV.